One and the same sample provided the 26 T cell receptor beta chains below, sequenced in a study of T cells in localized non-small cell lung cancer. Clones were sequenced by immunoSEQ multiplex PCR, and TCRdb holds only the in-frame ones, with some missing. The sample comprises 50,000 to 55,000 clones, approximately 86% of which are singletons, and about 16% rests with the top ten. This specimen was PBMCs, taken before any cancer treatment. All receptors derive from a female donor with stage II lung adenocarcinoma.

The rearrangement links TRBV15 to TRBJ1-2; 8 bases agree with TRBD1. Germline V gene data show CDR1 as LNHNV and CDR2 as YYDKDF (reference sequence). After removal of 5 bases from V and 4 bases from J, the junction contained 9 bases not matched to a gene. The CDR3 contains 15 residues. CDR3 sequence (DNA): TGTGCCACCAGCGCGGCGGGCGACAGGGGCTATGGCTACACCTTC. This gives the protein CATSAAGDRGYGYTF. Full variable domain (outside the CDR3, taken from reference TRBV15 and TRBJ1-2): DAMVIQNPRYQVTQFGKPVTLSCSQTLNHNVMYWYQQKSSQAPKLLFHYYDKDFNNEADTPDNFQSRRPNTSFCFLDIRSPGLGDTAMYLCATSAAGDRGYGYTFGSGTRLTVV.

For the CDR3, the DNA is TGTGCCAGCTCTGTGGGGAACACTGAAGCTTTCTTT. This codes for CASSVGNTEAFF. V usage is TRBV5-6 and J usage is TRBJ1-1, with D unclear. The CDR3 extends over 12 amino acids. Trimming left V 7 bases short and J 1 base short, with 8 bases between. Germline V gene lookup returns CDR1 SGHDT and CDR2 YYEEEE.

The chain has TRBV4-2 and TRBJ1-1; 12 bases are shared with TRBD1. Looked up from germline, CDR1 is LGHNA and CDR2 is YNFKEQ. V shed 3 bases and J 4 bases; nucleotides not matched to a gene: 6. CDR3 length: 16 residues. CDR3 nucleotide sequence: TGTGCCAGCAGCCACGGGACAGGGGGCGGGGGCACTGAAGCTTTCTTT. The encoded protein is CASSHGTGGGGTEAFF.

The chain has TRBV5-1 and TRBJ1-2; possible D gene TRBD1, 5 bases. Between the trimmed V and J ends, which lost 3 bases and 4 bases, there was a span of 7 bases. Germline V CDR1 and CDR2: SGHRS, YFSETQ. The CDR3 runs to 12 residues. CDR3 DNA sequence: TGCGCCAGCAGCTCGGACACCTATGGCTACACCTTC. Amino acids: CASSSDTYGYTF.

The CDR3 DNA follows: TGTGCCAGCAGTTACTCGAGGACAGGGCGGGCCGGGGAGCTGTTTTTT. Its translation: CASSYSRTGRAGELFF. The chain joins TRBV6-5 to TRBJ2-2; TRBD1 matches at 8 bases. The CDR3 is 16 residues long. Germline CDR1 and CDR2: MNHEY and SVGAGI. V shed 0 bases and J 6 bases; nucleotides not matched to a gene: 6.

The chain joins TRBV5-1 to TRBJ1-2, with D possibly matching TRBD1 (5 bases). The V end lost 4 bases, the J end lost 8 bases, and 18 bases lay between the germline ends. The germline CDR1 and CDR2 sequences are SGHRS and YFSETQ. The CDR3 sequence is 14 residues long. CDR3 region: CASSPLDSLEGYTF. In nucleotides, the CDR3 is TGCGCCAGCAGCCCGTTAGACAGTTTGGAAGGCTACACCTTC.

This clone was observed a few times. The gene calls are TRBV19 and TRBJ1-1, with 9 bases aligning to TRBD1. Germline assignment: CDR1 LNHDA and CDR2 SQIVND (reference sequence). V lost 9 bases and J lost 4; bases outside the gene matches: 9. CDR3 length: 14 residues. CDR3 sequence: CASAIRDRATEAFF. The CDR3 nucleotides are TGTGCCAGCGCTATCCGGGACAGGGCCACTGAAGCTTTCTTT.

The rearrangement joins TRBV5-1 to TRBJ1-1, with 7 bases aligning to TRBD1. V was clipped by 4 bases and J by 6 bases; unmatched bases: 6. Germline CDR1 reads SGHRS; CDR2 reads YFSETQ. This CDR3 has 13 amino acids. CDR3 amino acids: CASSQGQISEAFF. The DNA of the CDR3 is TGCGCCAGCAGCCAGGGACAGATCTCTGAAGCTTTCTTT.

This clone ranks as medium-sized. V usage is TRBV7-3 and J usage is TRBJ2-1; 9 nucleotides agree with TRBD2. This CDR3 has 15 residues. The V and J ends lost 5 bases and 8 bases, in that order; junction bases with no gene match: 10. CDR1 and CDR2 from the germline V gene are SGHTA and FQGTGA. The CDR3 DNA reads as TGTGCCAGCAGCCCCAGCGGGGGGCCATCGGATGAGCAGTTCTTC. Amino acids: CASSPSGGPSDEQFF.

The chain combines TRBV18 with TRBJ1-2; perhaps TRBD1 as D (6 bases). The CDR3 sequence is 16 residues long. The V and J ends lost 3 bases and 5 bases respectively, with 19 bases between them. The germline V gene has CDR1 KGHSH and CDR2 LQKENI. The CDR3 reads CASSPDFPEGGYGYTF. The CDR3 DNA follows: TGTGCCAGCTCACCCGACTTTCCGGAGGGGGGGTATGGCTACACCTTC.

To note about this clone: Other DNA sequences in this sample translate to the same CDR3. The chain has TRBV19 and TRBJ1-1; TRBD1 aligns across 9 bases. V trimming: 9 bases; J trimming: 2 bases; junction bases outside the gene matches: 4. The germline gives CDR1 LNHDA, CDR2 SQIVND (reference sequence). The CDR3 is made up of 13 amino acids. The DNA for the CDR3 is TGTGCCAGCTCGACAGGGGGAAACACTGAAGCTTTCTTT. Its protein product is CASSTGGNTEAFF.

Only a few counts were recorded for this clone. In DNA, the CDR3 is TGTGCCAGCAGCTTGGAACTAGCGGGGGCCCGCCAGCAGTTCTTC. This translates into CASSLELAGARQQFF. The rearrangement uses TRBV5-4 and TRBJ2-1, with TRBD2 identical over 11 bases. Germline V gives CDR1 SGHNT, CDR2 YYREEE (reference sequence). There are 15 residues in the CDR3. Germline trimming cut 0 bases from V and 11 bases from J; bases unmatched to any gene: 7.

CDR3 amino acids: CASSVADTGGNYGYTF. CDR3 nucleotides: TGTGCCAGCAGCGTAGCTGATACAGGGGGCAACTATGGCTACACCTTC. The chain links TRBV9 to TRBJ1-2, with 9 bases matching TRBD1. The V gene's germline CDR1 is SGDLS and CDR2 YYNGEE. This CDR3 has 16 amino acids. J lost 2 bases, V lost 0 bases, and 5 bases had no gene match. Looking up the rest from reference TRBV9 and TRBJ1-2 gives the full variable domain: DSGVTQTPKHLITATGQRVTLRCSPRSGDLSVYWYQQSLDQGLQFLIQYYNGEERAKGNILERFSAQQFPDLHSELNLSSLELGDSALYFCASSVADTGGNYGYTFGSGTRLTVV.

This CDR3 reads CASSPVGAGSGANVLTF. The CDR3 region has the DNA TGTGCCAGCTCACCGGTGGGGGCGGGATCTGGGGCCAACGTCCTGACTTTC. The chain carries TRBV18 and TRBJ2-6, with D perhaps given as TRBD1 or TRBD2 (6 bases each). Trimming took off 3 bases at V and 1 base at J, with 13 bases between the two ends. There are 17 residues in the CDR3. The germline gives CDR1 KGHSH, CDR2 LQKENI.

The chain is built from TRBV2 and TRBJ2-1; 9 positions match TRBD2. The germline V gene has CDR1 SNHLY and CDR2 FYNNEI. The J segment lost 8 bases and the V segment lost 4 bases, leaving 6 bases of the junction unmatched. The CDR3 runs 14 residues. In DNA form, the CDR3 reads TGTGCCAGCAGTGTCGAGCGGGGGGTCGATGAGCAGTTCTTC. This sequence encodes CASSVERGVDEQFF.

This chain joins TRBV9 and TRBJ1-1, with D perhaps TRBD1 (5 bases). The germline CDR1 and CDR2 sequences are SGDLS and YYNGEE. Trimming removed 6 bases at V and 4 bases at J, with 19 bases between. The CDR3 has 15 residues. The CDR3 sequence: CASNRRGGESTEAFF. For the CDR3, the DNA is TGTGCCAGCAACCGTAGGGGAGGGGAGAGCACTGAAGCTTTCTTT.

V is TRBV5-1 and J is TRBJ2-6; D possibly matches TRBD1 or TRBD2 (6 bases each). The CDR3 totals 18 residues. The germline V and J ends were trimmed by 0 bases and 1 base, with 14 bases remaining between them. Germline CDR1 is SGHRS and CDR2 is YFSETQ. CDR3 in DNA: TGCGCCAGCAGCTTGGGGTACAGGGAGGCATCTGGGGCCAACGTCCTGACTTTC. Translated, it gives CASSLGYREASGANVLTF. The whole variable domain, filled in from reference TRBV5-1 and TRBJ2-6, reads KAGVTQTPRYLIKTRGQQVTLSCSPISGHRSVSWYQQTPGQGLQFLFEYFSETQRNKGNFPGRFSGRQFSNSRSEMNVSTLELGDSALYLCASSLGYREASGANVLTFGAGSRLTVL.

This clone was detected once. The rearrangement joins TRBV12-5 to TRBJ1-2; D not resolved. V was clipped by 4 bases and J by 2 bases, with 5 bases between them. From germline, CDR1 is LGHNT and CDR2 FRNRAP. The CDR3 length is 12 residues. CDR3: CASGSRNYGYTF. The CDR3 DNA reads TGTGCTAGTGGTTCTAGGAACTATGGCTACACCTTC.

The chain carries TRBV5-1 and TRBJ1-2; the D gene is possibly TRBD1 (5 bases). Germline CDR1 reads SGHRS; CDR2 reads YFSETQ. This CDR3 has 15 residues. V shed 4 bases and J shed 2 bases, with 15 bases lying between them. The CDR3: CASSPGWSGNYGYTF. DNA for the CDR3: TGCGCCAGCAGCCCAGGTTGGTCAGGGAACTATGGCTACACCTTC.

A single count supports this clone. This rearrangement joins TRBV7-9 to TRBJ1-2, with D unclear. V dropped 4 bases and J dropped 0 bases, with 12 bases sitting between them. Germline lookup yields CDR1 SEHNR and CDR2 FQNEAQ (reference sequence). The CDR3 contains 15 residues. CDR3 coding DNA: TGTGCCAGCAGCTCTAACGTGGGAGCTAACTATGGCTACACCTTC. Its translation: CASSSNVGANYGYTF.

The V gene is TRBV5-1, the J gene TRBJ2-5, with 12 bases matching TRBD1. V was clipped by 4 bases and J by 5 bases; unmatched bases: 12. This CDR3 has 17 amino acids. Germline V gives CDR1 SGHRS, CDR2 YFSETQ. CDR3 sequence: CASSRATGQGAVETQYF. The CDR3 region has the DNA TGCGCCAGCAGCCGCGCCACGGGACAGGGGGCAGTGGAGACCCAGTACTTC.

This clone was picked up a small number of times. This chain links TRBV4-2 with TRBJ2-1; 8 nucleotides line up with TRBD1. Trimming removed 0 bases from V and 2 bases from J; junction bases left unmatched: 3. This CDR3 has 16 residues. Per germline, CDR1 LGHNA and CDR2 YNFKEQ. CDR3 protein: CASSQDQGATYNEQFF. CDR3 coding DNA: TGTGCCAGCAGCCAAGATCAGGGGGCCACCTACAATGAGCAGTTCTTC.

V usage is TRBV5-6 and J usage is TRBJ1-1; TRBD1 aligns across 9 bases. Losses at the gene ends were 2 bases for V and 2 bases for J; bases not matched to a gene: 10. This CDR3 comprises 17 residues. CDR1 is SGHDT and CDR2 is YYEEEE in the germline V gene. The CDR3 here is CASSFRGQGSLNTEAFF. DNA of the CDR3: TGTGCCAGCAGCTTTAGGGGACAGGGTTCGCTCAACACTGAAGCTTTCTTT.

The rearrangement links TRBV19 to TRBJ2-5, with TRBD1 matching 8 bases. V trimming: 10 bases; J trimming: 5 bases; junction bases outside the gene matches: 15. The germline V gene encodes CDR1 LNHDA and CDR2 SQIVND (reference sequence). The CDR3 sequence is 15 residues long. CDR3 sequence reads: CANPPGTGDGETQYF. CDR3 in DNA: TGTGCCAATCCCCCCGGGACAGGAGATGGTGAGACCCAGTACTTC.

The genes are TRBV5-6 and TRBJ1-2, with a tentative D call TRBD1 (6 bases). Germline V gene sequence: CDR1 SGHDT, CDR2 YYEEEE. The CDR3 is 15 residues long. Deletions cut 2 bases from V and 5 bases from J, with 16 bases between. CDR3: CASSFPRQAEYGYTF. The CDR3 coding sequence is TGTGCCAGCAGCTTTCCGCGACAGGCTGAATATGGCTACACCTTC.

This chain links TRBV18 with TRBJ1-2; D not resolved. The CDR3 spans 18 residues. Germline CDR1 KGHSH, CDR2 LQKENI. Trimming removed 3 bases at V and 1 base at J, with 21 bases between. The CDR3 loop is CASSPVPLQPVNNYGYTF. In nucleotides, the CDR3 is TGTGCCAGCTCACCGGTACCTCTTCAACCTGTAAATAACTATGGCTACACCTTC.